This T cell receptor beta chain was recovered during a study of shared clonotypes between healthy human individuals. Worth noting for this clone: Its antigen is currently unknown.

Study results and caveats: Clonotypes shared by all four sorted-subset donors had higher generation probabilities than non-shared clonotypes.

Several immunoSEQ plates held equal portions of the genomic DNA taken from each subset. The data were produced by immunoSEQ multiplex PCR, yet TCRdb's version contains in-frame clones alone and is incomplete. The table records around 2.5 million clones, 93% of them present only once. Within Nashville, Tennessee resided all donors, each a Caucasian adult. This clonotype originated in a man aged 18-30 years in good health. Some clones in this sample may be carry-over from other donors' samples. Sequenced sample: naive CD4+ T cells from PBMCs. Subset given: CD45RA+ positively selected.

The CDR3 spells CASSVETGWDYEQFF. The DNA for the CDR3 is TGTGCCAGCAGCGTAGAAACAGGGTGGGATTATGAGCAGTTCTTC. This chain joins TRBV9 and TRBJ2-1; tentative D call: TRBD1 (6 bases). The CDR3 runs 15 residues. The V gene lost 0 bases and the J gene lost 8 bases, with 15 bases spanning the gap. In germline, CDR1 is SGDLS, CDR2 YYNGEE.